This T cell receptor (beta chain) was identified during a study of vaccination and CD4 T cells after COVID-19 (dated by TCRdb to 2021 to 2024). General notes on the study: Every convalescent patient had a positive nasal swab PCR test for SARS-CoV-2, with mild disease in about nine patients and severe disease in one. The time from the second vaccine dose to post-vaccine blood sampling had a median of roughly 77 days and ranged from 14 to 241 days. A few convalescent patients were sampled both early after vaccination (day 14) and late after vaccination (days 161 to 241). In 10 COVID-19 convalescent patients and a few infection-naive healthy vaccine recipients, researchers compared the spike-specific CD4+ TCR repertoire from before mRNA vaccination with the repertoire from after. Each participant got two doses of either the Pfizer-BioNTech BNT162b2 vaccine (n=8) or the Moderna mRNA-1273 vaccine (n=2). The convalescent cohort included six males and four females, with two Hispanic individuals, seven Caucasians, two Asians and one multiracial person. Post-COVID blood samples from convalescent patients were collected a median of around 110 days after diagnosis, with a range of roughly 30 to 170 days. Culture stimuli were overlapping spike peptide pools from SARS-CoV-2 and from the common cold coronaviruses HCoV-NL63, HCoV-OC43 and HCoV-229E. Control cultures received a CEFX viral epitope pool as the positive control, an HIV-1 Nef peptide pool as the negative control, or no peptide. Study-level results and caveats: Among the post-vaccine SARS-CoV-2-reactive clones in convalescent patients, a median approximately 90% showed up only after vaccination, which suggests vaccine-specific priming. The number of convalescent patients in the study was relatively small, and the study did not examine early timepoints following natural infection. An increase in the median number of SARS-CoV-2-reactive clonotypes from 20 to 25 after infection to some 38 after vaccination was observed, but the change was not found to be significant. Of the vaccine-specific clones found in convalescent patients, nearly all (304 of 307) were mono-reactive for SARS-CoV-2 spike instead of being cross-reactive with common cold coronaviruses.

Interpreted using the paper, the time point label stands for: late sampling 161 to 241 days after vaccination in a few convalescent patients. Sample treatment or condition, as interpreted from the label and publication: approximately nine-day PBMC culture with coronavirus spike peptide pools or control peptides (ViraFEST assay). The ViraFEST assay was used in the study, in which antigen-specific T cells were expanded with peptide pools and expanded clonotypes were subsequently identified by TCR sequencing. Positive SARS-CoV-2 PCR tests in the convalescent patients dated from March to December 2020, before Alpha, Beta and Delta variants emerged in the United States. Each well held two million PBMCs cultured with approximately 9.1 ug/ml peptide pools in IMDM containing about 5% human AB serum and approximately 10 IU/ml IL-2. On days 3 and 7, half of the culture medium was replaced with fresh IL-2-containing medium. After approximately eleven days of culture, CD4+ T cells were isolated by negative selection using the EasySep CD4+ T cell isolation kit. Ficoll-Paque Plus gradient centrifugation was used to isolate PBMCs from whole blood, and the isolated PBMCs were then either used fresh or cryopreserved at -140C. In general, triplicate wells were set up for every culture condition.

CDR1 and CDR2 were assigned from the germline V gene as MDHEN and SYDVKM. From its cysteine to its phenylalanine, the CDR3 spans 11 amino acids. Of the read, only the CDR3 DNA is kept; its 33 bases are in frame from base 1. V is reduced by 0 bases and J by 5 bases, leaving a spacing of 2 bases between them. This clonotype was detected only a few times. Its recognized antigen is unknown. Qualities for individual bases were not recorded, and no much larger clone is one base off. Library generation was performed with PCR. DNA from cultured CD4+ T cells underwent TCR sequencing with the Oncomine TCR Beta short-read assay at the Johns Hopkins FTIC core. The QIAamp micro DNA kit was used to extract genomic DNA from the cultured CD4+ T cells. The Oncomine TCR Beta libraries from cultured CD4+ T cells were pooled using unique dual indexes and then sequenced on an Illumina iSeq 100. Regarding the original processing steps: Non-productive sequences were removed, and CDR3s not starting with C, not ending with F or W, or shorter than 7 amino acids were discarded. The MANAFEST web application identified antigen-specific clonotypes by comparing peptide-stimulated wells against reference wells and other culture wells. Positive clones required FDR below 0.05, an odds ratio above 5, and productive frequency above 0.1% in at least two of three replicate wells. Cross-reactive clonotypes were defined as significantly expanded in both SARS-CoV-2 spike wells and at least one common cold coronavirus spike condition. CDR3 homology was assessed with Levenshtein distances (stringdist) and unrooted phylogenetic trees (ape) in R version 3.6.1. TCRdb trimmed the raw reads at Q25, called clones with MiXCR and kept productive beta chains. Every distinct CDR3 protein forms one entry, paired with its most common genes and DNA. These V and J calls rely on TCRdb rather than the paper's analysis. The sample table records about 20,000 distinct CDR3 sequences; less than 40% of these occur just once. 2.6% of the sample lies in the top ten.

The sequence links TRBV28 to TRBJ2-7, with no confidently assigned D gene. This TCR was recovered from a human donor who had recovered from COVID-19. Material: CD4+ T cells from blood, cultured in vitro, obtained about 7 months after SARS-CoV-2 vaccination. The DNA reads as follows: TGTGCCAGCAGTTTATGGGACGAGCAGTACTTC. This translates into CASSLWDEQYF. The variable domain in full, with residues beyond the CDR3 obtained from the reference TRBV28 and TRBJ2-7 genes, is DVKVTQSSRYLVKRTGEKVFLECVQDMDHENMFWYRQDPGLGLRLIYFSYDVKMKEKGDIPEGYSVSREKKERFSLILESASTNQTSMYLCASSLWDEQYFGPGTRLTVT.